This T cell receptor (beta chain) is drawn from a study of CD8+ T cells in alopecia areata. The wider study: Oral tofacitinib (5 to 10 mg twice daily) was administered to treated patients.

Extracted RNA was reverse transcribed, and the resulting cDNA served as sequencing template. Generated by immunoSEQ multiplex PCR, the TCRdb table keeps only in-frame clones and is missing some. In the table there are 200,000 to 250,000 clones, roughly 66% of which are singletons. Regarding treatment: oral pan-JAK inhibitor, 5-10 mg twice daily. The V gene lost 4 bases and the J gene lost 4 bases, with 14 bases spanning the gap. This CDR3 has 14 amino acids. Germline V lookup: CDR1 SGHRS, CDR2 YFSETQ. V and J are TRBV5-1 and TRBJ2-5, with a possible D match to TRBD1 (6 bases). The receptor's source is a human donor with alopecia areata. The sequencing here drew on CD4+ T cells sorted from blood, taken around week 44, from a patient treated with tofacitinib. The CDR3 DNA follows: TGCGCCAGCAGCCCCCAGGGGTTAGGAGAGACCCAGTACTTC. Encoded protein: CASSPQGLGETQYF.